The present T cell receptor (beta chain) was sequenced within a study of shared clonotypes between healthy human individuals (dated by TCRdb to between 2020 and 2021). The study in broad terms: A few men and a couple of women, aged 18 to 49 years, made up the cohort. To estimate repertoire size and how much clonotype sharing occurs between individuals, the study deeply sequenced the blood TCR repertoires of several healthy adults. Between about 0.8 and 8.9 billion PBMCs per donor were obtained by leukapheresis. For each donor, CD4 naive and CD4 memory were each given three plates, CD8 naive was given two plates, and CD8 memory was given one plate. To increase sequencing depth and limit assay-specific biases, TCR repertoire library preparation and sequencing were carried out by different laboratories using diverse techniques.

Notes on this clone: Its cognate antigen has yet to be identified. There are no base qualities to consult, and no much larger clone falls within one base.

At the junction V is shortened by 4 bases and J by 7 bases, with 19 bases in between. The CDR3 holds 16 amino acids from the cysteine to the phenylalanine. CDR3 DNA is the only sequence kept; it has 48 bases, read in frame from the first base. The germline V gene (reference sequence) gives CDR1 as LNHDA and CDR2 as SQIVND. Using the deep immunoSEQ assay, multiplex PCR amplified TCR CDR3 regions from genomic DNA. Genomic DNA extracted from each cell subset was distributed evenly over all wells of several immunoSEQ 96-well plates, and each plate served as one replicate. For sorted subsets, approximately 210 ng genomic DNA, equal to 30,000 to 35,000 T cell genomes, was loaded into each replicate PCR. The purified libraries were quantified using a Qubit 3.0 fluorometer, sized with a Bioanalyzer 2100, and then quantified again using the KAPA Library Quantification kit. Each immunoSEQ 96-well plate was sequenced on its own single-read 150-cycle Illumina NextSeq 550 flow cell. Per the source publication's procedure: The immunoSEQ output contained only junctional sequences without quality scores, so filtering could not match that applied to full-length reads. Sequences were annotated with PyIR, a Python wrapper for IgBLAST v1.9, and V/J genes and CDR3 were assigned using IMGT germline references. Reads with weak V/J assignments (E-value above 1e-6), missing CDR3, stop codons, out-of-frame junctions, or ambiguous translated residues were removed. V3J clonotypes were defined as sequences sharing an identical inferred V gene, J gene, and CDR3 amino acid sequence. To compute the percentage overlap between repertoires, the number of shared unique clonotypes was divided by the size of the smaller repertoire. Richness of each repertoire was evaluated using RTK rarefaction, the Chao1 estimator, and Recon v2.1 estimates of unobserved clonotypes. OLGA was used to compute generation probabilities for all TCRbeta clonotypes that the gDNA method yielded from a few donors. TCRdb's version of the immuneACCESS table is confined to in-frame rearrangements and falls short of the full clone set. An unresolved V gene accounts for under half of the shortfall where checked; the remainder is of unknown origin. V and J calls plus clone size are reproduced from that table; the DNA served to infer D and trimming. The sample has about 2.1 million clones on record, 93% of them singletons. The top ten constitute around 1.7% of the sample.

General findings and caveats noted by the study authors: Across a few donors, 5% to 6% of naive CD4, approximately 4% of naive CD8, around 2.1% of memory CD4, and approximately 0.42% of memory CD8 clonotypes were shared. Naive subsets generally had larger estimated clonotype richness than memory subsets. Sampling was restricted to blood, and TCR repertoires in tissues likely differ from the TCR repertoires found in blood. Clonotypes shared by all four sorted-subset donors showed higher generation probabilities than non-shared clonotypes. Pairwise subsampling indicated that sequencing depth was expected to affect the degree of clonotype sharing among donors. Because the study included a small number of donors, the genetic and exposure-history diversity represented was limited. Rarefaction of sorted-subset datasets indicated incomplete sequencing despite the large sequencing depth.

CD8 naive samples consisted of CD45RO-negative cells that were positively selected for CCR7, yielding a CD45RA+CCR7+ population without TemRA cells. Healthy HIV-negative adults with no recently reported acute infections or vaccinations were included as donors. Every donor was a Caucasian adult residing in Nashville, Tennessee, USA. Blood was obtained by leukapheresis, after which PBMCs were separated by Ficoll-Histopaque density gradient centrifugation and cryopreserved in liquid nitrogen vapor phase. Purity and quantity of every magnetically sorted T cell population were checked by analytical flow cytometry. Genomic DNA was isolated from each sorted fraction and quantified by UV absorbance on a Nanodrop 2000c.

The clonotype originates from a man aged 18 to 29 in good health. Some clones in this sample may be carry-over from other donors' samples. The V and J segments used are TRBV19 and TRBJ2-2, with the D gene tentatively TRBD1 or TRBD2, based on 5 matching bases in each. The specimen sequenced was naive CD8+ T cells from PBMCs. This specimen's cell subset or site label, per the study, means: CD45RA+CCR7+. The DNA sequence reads TGTGCCAGTAGTACAGGGACGGACGGCCAGGGCGGGGAGCTGTTTTTT. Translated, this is CASSTGTDGQGGELFF. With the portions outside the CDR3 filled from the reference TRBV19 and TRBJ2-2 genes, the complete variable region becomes DGGITQSPKYLFRKEGQNVTLSCEQNLNHDAMYWYRQDPGQGLRLIYYSQIVNDFQKGDIAEGYSVSREKKESFPLTVTSAQKNPTAFYLCASSTGTDGQGGELFFGEGSRLTVL.